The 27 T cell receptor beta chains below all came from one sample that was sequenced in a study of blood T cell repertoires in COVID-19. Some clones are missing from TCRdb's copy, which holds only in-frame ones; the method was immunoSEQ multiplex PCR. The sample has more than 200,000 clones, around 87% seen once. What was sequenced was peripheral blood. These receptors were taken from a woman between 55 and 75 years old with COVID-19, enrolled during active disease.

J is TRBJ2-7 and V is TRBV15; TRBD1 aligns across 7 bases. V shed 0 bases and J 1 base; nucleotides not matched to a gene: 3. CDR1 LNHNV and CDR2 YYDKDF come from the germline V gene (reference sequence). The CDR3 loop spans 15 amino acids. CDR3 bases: TGTGCCACCAGCAGAGATCAACAGGGGTCCTACGAGCAGTACTTC. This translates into CATSRDQQGSYEQYF.

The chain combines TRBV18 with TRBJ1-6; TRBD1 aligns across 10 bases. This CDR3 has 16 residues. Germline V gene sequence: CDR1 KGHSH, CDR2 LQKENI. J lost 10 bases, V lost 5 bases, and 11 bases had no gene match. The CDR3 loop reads CASSSGTGVTGSPLHF. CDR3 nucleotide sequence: TGTGCCAGCTCATCCGGGACAGGGGTGACGGGATCACCCCTCCACTTT.

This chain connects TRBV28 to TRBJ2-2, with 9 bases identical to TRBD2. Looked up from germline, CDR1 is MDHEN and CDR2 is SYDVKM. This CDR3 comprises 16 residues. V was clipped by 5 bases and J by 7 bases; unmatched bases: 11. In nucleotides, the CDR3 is TGTGCCAGCAGTGCCGCCAGCGGGGGGTCCGTCGGGGAGCTGTTTTTT. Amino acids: CASSAASGGSVGELFF.

CDR3 DNA: TGTGCCATCAGCAAACTAGCGGGTAGCACAGATACGCAGTATTTT. Translation: CAISKLAGSTDTQYF. The chain has TRBV10-3 and TRBJ2-3; 9 bases are shared with TRBD2. Germline-derived CDR1 and CDR2 are ENHRY and SYGVKD. V lost 6 bases, J lost 0 bases, and 4 bases stayed unmatched. This CDR3 is built from 15 residues.

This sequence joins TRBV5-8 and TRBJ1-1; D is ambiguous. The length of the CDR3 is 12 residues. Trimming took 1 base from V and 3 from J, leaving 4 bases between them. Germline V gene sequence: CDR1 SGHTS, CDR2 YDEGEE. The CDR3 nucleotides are TGTGCCAGCAGCTTGTCGGACACTGAAGCTTTCTTT. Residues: CASSLSDTEAFF.

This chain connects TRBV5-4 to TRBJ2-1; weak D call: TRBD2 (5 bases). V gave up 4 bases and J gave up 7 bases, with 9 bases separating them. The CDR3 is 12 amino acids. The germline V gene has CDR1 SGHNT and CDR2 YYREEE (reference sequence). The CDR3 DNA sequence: TGTGCCAGCAGCCGCCGCGGGAATGAGCAGTTCTTC. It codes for CASSRRGNEQFF.

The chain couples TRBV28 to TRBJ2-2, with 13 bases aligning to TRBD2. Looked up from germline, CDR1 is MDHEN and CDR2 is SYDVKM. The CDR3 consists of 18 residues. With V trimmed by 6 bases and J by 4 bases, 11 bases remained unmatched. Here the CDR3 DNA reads TGTGCCAGCAGCATGACTAGCGGGAGGTCCCGGGTCACCGGGGAGCTGTTTTTT. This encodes CASSMTSGRSRVTGELFF.

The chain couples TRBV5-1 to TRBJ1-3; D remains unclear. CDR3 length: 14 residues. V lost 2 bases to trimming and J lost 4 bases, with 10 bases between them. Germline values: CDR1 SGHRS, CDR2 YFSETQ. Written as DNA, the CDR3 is TGCGCCAGCAGCTTCGGGAGTGGCGGAAACACCATATATTTT. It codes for CASSFGSGGNTIYF. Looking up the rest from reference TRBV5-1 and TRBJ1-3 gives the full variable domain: KAGVTQTPRYLIKTRGQQVTLSCSPISGHRSVSWYQQTPGQGLQFLFEYFSETQRNKGNFPGRFSGRQFSNSRSEMNVSTLELGDSALYLCASSFGSGGNTIYFGEGSWLTVV.

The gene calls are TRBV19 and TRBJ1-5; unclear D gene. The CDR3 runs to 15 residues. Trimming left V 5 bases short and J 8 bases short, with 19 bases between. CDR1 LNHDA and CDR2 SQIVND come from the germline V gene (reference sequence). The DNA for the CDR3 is TGTGCCAGTAGTCCTCGGGGAGCAGGTAAGGAGCCCCAGCATTTT. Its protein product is CASSPRGAGKEPQHF.

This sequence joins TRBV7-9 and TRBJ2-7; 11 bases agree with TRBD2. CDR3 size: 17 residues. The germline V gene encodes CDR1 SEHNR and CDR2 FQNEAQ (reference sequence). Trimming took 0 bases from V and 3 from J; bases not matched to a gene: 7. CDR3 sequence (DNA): TGTGCCAGCAGCTTAGCGGGGGGGACTAGCGGATACTACGAGCAGTACTTC. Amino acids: CASSLAGGTSGYYEQYF.

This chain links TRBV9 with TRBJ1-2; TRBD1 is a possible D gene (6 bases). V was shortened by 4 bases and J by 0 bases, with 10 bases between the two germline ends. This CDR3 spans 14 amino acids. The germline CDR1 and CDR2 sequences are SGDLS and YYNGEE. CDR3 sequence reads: CASSTGTANYGYTF. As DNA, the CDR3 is TGTGCCAGCAGCACAGGGACGGCTAACTATGGCTACACCTTC. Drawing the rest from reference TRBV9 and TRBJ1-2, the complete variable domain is DSGVTQTPKHLITATGQRVTLRCSPRSGDLSVYWYQQSLDQGLQFLIQYYNGEERAKGNILERFSAQQFPDLHSELNLSSLELGDSALYFCASSTGTANYGYTFGSGTRLTVV.

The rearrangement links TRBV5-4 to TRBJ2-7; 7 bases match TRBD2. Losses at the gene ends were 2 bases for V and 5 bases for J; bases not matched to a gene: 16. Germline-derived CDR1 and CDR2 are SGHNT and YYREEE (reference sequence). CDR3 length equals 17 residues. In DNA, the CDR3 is TGTGCCAGCAGCTTAGGGCGGGCCGACCCACGGGGGGACGAGCAGTACTTC. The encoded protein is CASSLGRADPRGDEQYF.

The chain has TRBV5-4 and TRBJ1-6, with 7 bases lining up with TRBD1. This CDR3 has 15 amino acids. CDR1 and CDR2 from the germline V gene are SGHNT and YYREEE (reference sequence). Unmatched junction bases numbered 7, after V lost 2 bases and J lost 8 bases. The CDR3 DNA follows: TGTGCCAGCAGCTTAGGCTCTCAGGGGGATTCACCCCTCCACTTT. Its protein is CASSLGSQGDSPLHF.

CDR3 DNA sequence: TGTGCCAGCAGCCGCGATACTATATCGGGCACTGAAGCTTTCTTT. Its protein product is CASSRDTISGTEAFF. The chain has TRBV6-5 and TRBJ1-1; no definite D call. In germline, CDR1 is MNHEY, CDR2 SVGAGI. With 6 bases removed from V and 4 bases from J, the gap between germline ends came to 18 bases. The CDR3 extends over 15 amino acids.

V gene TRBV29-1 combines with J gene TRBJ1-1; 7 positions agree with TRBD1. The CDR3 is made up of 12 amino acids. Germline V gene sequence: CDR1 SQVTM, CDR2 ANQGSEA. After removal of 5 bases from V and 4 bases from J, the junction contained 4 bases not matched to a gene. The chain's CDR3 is CSVRGPSTEAFF. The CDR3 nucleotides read TGCAGCGTTAGGGGGCCGAGCACTGAAGCTTTCTTT.

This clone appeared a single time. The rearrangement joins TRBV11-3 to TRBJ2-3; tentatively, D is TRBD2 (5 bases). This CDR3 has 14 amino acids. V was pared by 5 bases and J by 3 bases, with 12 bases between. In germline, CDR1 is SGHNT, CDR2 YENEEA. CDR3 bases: TGTGCCAGCAGCCTCCGGGATTCAACAGATACGCAGTATTTT. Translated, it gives CASSLRDSTDTQYF.

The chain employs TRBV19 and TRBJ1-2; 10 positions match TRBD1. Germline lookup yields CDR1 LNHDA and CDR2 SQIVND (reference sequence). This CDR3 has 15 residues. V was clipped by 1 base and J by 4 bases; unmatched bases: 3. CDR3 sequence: CASSIGGQGIYGYTF. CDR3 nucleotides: TGTGCCAGTAGTATAGGGGGACAGGGGATCTATGGCTACACCTTC. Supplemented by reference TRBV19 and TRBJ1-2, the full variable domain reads DGGITQSPKYLFRKEGQNVTLSCEQNLNHDAMYWYRQDPGQGLRLIYYSQIVNDFQKGDIAEGYSVSREKKESFPLTVTSAQKNPTAFYLCASSIGGQGIYGYTFGSGTRLTVV.

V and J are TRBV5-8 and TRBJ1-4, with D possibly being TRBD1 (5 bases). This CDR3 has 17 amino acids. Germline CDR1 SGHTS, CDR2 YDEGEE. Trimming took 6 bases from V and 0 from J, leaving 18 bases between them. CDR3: CASKLDTAAATNEKLFF. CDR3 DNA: TGTGCCAGCAAATTGGACACGGCTGCCGCAACTAATGAAAAACTGTTTTTT.

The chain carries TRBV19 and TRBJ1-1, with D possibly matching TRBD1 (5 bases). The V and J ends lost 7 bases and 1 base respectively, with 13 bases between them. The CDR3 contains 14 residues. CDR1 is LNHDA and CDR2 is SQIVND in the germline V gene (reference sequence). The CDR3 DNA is TGTGCCAGTAAGGCCCAGGGAGGGAACACTGAAGCTTTCTTT. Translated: CASKAQGGNTEAFF.

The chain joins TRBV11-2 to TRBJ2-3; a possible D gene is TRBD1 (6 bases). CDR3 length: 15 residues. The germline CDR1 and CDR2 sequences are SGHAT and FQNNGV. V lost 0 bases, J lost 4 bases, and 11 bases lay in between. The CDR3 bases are TGTGCCAGCAGCTTAGATAGGGGGAGCGCAGATACGCAGTATTTT. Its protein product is CASSLDRGSADTQYF.

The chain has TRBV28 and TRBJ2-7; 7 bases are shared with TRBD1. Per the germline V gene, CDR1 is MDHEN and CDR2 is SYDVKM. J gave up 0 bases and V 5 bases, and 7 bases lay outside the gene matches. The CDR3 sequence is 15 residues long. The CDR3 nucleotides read TGTGCCAGCAGTACTCCCAGGGGGAGCTCCTACGAGCAGTACTTC. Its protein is CASSTPRGSSYEQYF.

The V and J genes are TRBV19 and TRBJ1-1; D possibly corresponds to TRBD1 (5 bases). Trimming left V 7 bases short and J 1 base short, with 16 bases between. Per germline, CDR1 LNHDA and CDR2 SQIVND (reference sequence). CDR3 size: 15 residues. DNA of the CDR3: TGTGCCAGTACTCCTCGGACACCAGCGAACACTGAAGCTTTCTTT. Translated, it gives CASTPRTPANTEAFF.

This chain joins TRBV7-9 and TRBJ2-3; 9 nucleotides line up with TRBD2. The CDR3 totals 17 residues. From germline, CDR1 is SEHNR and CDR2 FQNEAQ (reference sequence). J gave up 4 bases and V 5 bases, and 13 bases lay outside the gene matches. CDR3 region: CASSPSHQREVSDTQYF. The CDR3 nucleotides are TGTGCCAGCAGCCCGAGTCATCAGCGGGAGGTATCAGATACGCAGTATTTT.

The CDR3 DNA is TGTGCCAGCAGCCTAAGAGGGGGACAGGGGAACTATGGCTACACCTTC. Translated, it gives CASSLRGGQGNYGYTF. The J gene is TRBJ1-2, the V gene TRBV5-4; 10 bases are shared with TRBD1. The CDR3 consists of 16 residues. The germline gives CDR1 SGHNT, CDR2 YYREEE (reference sequence). V lost 4 bases, J lost 2 bases, and 8 bases stayed unmatched.

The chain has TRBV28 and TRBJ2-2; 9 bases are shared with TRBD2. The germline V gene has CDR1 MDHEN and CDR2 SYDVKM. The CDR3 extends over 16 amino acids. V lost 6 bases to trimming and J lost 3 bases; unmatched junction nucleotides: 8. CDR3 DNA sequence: TGTGCCAGCAGACGGAGGGGACTAGCTTACACCGGGGAGCTGTTTTTT. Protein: CASRRRGLAYTGELFF.

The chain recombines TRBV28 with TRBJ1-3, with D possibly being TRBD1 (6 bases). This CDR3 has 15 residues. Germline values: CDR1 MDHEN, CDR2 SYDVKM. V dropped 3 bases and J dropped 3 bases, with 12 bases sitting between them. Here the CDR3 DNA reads TGTGCCAGCAGTTTCTCAGGGGTAGGTGGAAACACCATATATTTT. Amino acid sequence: CASSFSGVGGNTIYF.

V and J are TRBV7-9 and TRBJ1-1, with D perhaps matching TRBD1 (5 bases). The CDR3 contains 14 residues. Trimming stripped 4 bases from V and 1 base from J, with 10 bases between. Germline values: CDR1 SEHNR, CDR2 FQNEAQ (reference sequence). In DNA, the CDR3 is TGTGCCAGCAGCTGGGGGGGAGCGAACACTGAAGCTTTCTTT. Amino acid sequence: CASSWGGANTEAFF.